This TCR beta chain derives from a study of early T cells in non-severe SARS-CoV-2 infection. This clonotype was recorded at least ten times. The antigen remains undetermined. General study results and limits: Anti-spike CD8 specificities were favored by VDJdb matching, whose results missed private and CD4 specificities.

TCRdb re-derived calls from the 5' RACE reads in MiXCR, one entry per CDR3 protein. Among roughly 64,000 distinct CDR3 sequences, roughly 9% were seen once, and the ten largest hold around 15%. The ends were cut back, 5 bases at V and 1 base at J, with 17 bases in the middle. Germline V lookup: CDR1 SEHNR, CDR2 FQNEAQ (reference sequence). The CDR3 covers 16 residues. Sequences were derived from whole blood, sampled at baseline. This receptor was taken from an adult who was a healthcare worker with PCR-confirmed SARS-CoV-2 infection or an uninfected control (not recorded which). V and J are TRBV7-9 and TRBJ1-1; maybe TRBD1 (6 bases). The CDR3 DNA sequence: TGTGCCAGCAGCCCCGGACAGCGGGGTTGGAACACTGAAGCTTTCTTT. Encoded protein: CASSPGQRGWNTEAFF. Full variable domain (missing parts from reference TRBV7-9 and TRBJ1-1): DTGVSQNPRHKITKRGQNVTFRCDPISEHNRLYWYRQTLGQGPEFLTYFQNEAQLEKSRLLSDRFSAERPKGSFSTLEIQRTEQGDSAMYLCASSPGQRGWNTEAFFGQGTRLTVV.